This T cell receptor beta chain was observed in a study of blood T cell repertoires in COVID-19. Whole-study context: The samples span acute and convalescent COVID-19 from the United States, Italy and Spain. The cDNA or gDNA used as material had been derived from T cells, B-cell-depleted T cells, or PBMCs.

Authors' data handling: Reference gene primers were amplified, and this amplification served to estimate nucleated cell counts. Here immunoSEQ multiplex PCR was the method, and the copy in TCRdb shows in-frame clones only, minus some. That table is the source of V, J and clone size, and D and trimming were worked out from the DNA. The sample has approximately 230,000 clones; about 88% are singletons. The sample comprised peripheral blood. This clonotype originated in a middle-aged woman who had recovered from COVID-19.

The CDR3 bases are TGTGCCACCGCCCTGACAGGGGTAGGAAATTCACCCCTCCACTTT. This sequence encodes CATALTGVGNSPLHF. The chain combines TRBV27 with TRBJ1-6, with 8 bases fitting TRBD1. Losses at the gene ends were 10 bases for V and 7 bases for J; bases not matched to a gene: 12. The germline CDR1 and CDR2 sequences are MNHEY and SMNVEV (reference sequence). The CDR3 has 15 amino acids.